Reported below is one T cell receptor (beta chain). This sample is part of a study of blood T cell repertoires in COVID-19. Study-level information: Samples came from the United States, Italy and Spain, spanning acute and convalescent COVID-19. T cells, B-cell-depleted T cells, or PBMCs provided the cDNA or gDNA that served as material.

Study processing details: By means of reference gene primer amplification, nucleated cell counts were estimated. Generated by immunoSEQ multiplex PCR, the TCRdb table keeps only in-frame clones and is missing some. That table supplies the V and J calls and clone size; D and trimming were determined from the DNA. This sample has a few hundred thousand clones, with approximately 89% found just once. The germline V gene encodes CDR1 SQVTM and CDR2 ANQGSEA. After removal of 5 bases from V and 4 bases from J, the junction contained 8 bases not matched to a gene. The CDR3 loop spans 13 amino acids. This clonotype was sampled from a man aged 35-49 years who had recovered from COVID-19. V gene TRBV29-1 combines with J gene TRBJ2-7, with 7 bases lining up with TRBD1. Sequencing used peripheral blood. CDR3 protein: CSVYRQGSYEQYF. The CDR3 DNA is TGCAGCGTTTACCGACAGGGTAGTTACGAGCAGTACTTC.